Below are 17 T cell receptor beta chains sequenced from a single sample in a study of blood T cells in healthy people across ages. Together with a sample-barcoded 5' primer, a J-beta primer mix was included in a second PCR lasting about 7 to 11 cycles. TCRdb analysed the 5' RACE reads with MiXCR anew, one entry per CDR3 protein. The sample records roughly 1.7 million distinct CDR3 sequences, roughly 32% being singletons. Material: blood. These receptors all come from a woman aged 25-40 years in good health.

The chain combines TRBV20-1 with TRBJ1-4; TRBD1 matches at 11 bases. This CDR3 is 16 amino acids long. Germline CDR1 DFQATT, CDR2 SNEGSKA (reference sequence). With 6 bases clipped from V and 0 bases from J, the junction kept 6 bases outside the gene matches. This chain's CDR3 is CSAGQGARPTNEKLFF. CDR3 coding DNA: TGCAGTGCCGGACAGGGGGCTCGCCCAACTAATGAAAAACTGTTTTTT.

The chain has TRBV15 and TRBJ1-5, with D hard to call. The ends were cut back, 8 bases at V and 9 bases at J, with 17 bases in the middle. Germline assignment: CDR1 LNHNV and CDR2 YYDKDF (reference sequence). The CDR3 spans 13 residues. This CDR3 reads CATGTSSVSPQHF. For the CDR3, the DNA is TGTGCCACCGGAACAAGCAGCGTCTCGCCCCAGCATTTT.

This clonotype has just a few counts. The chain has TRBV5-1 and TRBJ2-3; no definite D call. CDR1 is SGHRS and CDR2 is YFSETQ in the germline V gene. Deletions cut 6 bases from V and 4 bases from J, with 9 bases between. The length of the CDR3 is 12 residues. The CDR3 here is CASTHNPDTQYF. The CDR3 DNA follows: TGCGCCAGCACCCATAACCCAGATACGCAGTATTTT.

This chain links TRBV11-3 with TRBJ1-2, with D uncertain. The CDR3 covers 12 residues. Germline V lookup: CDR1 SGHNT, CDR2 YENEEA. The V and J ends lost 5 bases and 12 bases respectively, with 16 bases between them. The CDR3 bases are TGTGCCAGCAGCCCGAGGTTTACGGCGCACACCTTC. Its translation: CASSPRFTAHTF.

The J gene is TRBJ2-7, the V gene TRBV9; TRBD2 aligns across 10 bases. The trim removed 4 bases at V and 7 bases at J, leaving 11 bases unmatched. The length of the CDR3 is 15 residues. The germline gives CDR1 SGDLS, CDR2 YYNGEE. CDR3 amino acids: CASSSPSGGYNEQYF. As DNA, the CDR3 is TGTGCCAGCAGCTCCCCTAGCGGGGGTTACAATGAGCAGTACTTC. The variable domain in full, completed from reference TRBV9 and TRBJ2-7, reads DSGVTQTPKHLITATGQRVTLRCSPRSGDLSVYWYQQSLDQGLQFLIQYYNGEERAKGNILERFSAQQFPDLHSELNLSSLELGDSALYFCASSSPSGGYNEQYFGPGTRLTVT.

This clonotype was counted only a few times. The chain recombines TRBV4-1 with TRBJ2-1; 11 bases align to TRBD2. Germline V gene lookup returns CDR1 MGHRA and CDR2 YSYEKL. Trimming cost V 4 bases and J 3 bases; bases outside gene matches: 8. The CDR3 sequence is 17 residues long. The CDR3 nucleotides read TGCGCCAGCAGCCCACAACTAGCGGGGGTTTTCTACAATGAGCAGTTCTTC. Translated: CASSPQLAGVFYNEQFF.

CDR3 sequence (DNA): TGTGCCAGCAGTTCCCTAACGGCACCCCCAACTAATGAAAAACTGTTTTTT. This sequence encodes CASSSLTAPPTNEKLFF. V gene TRBV28 combines with J gene TRBJ1-4; D gene ambiguous. Per germline, CDR1 MDHEN and CDR2 SYDVKM. The CDR3 spans 17 residues. Trimming pared 4 bases from V and 0 bases from J, leaving 15 bases between.

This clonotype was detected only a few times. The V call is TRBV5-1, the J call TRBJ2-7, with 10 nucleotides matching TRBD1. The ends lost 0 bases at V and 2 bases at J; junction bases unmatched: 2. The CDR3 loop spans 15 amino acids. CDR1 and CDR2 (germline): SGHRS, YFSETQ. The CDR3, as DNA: TGCGCCAGCAGCTTGGATGGGACAGGGGCCTACGAGCAGTACTTC. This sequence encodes CASSLDGTGAYEQYF.

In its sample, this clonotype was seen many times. The CDR3 sequence: CASSLVAGAEQFF. The DNA of the CDR3 is TGTGCCAGCAGCTTGGTAGCGGGGGCCGAGCAGTTCTTC. The rearrangement joins TRBV5-6 to TRBJ2-1; 9 positions match TRBD2. The CDR3 has 13 residues. V lost 0 bases and J lost 10; bases outside the gene matches: 2. CDR1 is SGHDT and CDR2 is YYEEEE in the germline V gene. Together with reference TRBV5-6 and TRBJ2-1, the CDR3 gives the full variable domain: DAGVTQSPTHLIKTRGQQVTLRCSPKSGHDTVSWYQQALGQGPQFIFQYYEEEERQRGNFPDRFSGHQFPNYSSELNVNALLLGDSALYLCASSLVAGAEQFFGPGTRLTVL.

CDR3 residues: CASSPPGFTYEQYF. The CDR3, as DNA: TGTGCCAGCTCACCACCGGGTTTCACCTACGAGCAGTACTTC. The V and J genes are TRBV18 and TRBJ2-7; D ambiguous. This CDR3 region has 14 residues. V was cut by 0 bases and J by 2 bases, with 8 bases left in between. Germline V gene data show CDR1 as KGHSH and CDR2 as LQKENI. The full variable domain, with the rest looked up from reference TRBV18 and TRBJ2-7, is NAGVMQNPRHLVRRRGQEARLRCSPMKGHSHVYWYRQLPEEGLKFMVYLQKENIIDESGMPKERFSAEFPKEGPSILRIQQVVRGDSAAYFCASSPPGFTYEQYFGPGTRLTVT.

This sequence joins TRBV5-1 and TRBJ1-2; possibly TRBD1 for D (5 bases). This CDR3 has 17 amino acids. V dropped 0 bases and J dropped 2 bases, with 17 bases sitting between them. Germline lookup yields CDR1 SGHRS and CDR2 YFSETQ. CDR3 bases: TGCGCCAGCAGCTTGGGGCAGGGAGGATCAATAAACTATGGCTACACCTTC. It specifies CASSLGQGGSINYGYTF.

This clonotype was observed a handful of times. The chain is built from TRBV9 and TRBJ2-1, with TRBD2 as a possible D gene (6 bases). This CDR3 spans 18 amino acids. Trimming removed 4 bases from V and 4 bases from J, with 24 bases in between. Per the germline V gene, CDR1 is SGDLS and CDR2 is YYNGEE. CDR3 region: CASSHSTGESPHYNEQFF. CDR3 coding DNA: TGTGCCAGCAGCCACTCAACGGGAGAGAGTCCCCATTACAATGAGCAGTTCTTC.

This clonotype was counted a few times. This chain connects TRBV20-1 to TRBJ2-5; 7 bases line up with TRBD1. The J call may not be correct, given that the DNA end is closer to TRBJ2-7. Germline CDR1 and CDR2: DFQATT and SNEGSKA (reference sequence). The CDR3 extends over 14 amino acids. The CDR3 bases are TGCAGTGCTAGAGATACAGGGGTGTCCTACGAGCAGTACTTC. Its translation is CSARDTGVSYEQYF.

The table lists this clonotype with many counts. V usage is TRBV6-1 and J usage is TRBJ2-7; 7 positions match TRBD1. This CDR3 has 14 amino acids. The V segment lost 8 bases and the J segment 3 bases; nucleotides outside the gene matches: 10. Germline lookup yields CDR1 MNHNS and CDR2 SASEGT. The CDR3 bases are TGTGCCAGCCTCGTAGCAGGGGGATTCTACGAGCAGTACTTC. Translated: CASLVAGGFYEQYF.

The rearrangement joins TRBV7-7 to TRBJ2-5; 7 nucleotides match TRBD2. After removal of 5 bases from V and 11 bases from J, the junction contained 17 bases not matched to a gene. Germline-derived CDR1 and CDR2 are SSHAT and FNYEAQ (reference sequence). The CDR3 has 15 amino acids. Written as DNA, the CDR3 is TGTGCCAGCAGCCCCAGCGGGACCTTTTACAATGAGCAGTACTTC. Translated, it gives CASSPSGTFYNEQYF. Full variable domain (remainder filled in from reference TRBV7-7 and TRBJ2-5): GAGVSQSPRYKVTKRGQDVTLRCDPISSHATLYWYQQALGQGPEFLTYFNYEAQPDKSGLPSDRFSAERPEGSISTLTIQRTEQRDSAMYRCASSPSGTFYNEQYFGPGTRLLVL.

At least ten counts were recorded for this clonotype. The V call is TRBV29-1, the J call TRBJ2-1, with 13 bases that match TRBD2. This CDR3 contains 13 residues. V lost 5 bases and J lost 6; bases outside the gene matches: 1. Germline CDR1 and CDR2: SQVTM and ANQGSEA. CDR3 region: CSVRLAGGNEQFF. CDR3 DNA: TGCAGCGTTAGACTAGCGGGAGGCAATGAGCAGTTCTTC.

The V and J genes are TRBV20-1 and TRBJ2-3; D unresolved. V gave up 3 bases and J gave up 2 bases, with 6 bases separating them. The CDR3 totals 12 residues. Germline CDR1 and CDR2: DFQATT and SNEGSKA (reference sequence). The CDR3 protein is CSASVATDTQYF. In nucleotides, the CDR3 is TGCAGTGCTAGTGTAGCCACAGATACGCAGTATTTT.